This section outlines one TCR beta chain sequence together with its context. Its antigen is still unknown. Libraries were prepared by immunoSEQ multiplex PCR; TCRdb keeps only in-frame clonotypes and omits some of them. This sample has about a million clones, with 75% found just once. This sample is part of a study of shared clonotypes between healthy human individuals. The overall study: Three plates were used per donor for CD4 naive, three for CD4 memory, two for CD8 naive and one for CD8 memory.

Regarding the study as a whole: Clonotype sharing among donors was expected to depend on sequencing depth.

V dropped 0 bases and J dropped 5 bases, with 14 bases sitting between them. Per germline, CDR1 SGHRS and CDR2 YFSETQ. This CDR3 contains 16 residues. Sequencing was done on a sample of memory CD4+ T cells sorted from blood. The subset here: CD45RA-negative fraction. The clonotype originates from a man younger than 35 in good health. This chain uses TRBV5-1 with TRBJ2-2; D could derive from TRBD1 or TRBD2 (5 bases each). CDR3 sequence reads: CASSLALGTRTGELFF. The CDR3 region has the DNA TGCGCCAGCAGCTTGGCCCTGGGGACGAGGACCGGGGAGCTGTTTTTT.